This T cell receptor (beta chain) came from a study of T cells after yellow fever vaccination. TCRdb re-derived calls from the 5' RACE reads in MiXCR, one entry per CDR3 protein. The table includes hundreds of thousands of distinct CDR3 sequences, approximately 13% detected once. The CDR3 loop spans 13 amino acids. From germline, CDR1 is SNHLY and CDR2 FYNNEI. The V end was cut by 7 bases, the J end by 0 bases, with 10 bases between. The sequencing used PBMCs, collected on the day of the yellow fever booster vaccination. This chain links TRBV2 with TRBJ2-7; no clear D gene. The source of this sequence is a man aged 25-45 years who received the YFV17D yellow fever vaccine. The CDR3 loop is CASNAAASYEQYF. DNA of the CDR3: TGTGCCAGCAACGCCGCGGCCTCCTACGAGCAGTACTTC. Complete variable domain (other parts from reference TRBV2 and TRBJ2-7): EPEVTQTPSHQVTQMGQEVILRCVPISNHLYFYWYRQILGQKVEFLVSFYNNEISEKSEIFDDQFSVERPDGSNFTLKIRSTKLEDSAMYFCASNAAASYEQYFGPGTRLTVT.